This paragraph covers one TCR beta chain sequence. The data were obtained in a study of human T cells and chemical hapten exposure. TCRdb re-derived calls from the 5' RACE reads in MiXCR, one entry per CDR3 protein. This sample has roughly 81,000 distinct CDR3 sequences; more than 7% occur once, and the top ten carry 2% to 2.5%. Unfractionated whole blood yielded the extracted total RNA. After removal of 3 bases from V and 1 base from J, the junction contained 1 base not matched to a gene. This CDR3 has 15 residues. This chain uses TRBV12-3 or TRBV12-4 with TRBJ2-4; 9 bases match TRBD2. The TCR comes from a male donor in good health. DNA of the CDR3: TGTGCCAGCAGTTTGGCGGGAGGGGCCAAAAACATTCAGTACTTC. It codes for CASSLAGGAKNIQYF.